One and the same sample provided the 21 T cell receptor beta chains below, sequenced in a study of blood T cell repertoires in COVID-19. The method was immunoSEQ multiplex PCR; TCRdb's version includes in-frame clones alone and lacks a portion of them. The data show 200,000 to 300,000 clones, roughly 88% seen once. Sequences were obtained from peripheral blood. The receptors derive from a man aged 80 or over with acute or convalescent COVID-19.

V is TRBV5-1 and J is TRBJ1-5; the match to TRBD1 covers 8 bases. The germline CDR1 and CDR2 sequences are SGHRS and YFSETQ. This CDR3 contains 13 residues. Trimming removed 0 bases from V and 7 bases from J; junction bases left unmatched: 0. CDR3 amino acids: CASSLGTGQPQHF. DNA for the CDR3: TGCGCCAGCAGCTTGGGGACAGGGCAGCCCCAGCATTTT.

The V call is TRBV7-9, the J call TRBJ1-1; a weak D match, TRBD1 (5 bases). CDR1 is SEHNR, CDR2 FQNEAQ, per germline (reference sequence). Trimming shortened V by 5 bases and J by 4 bases, and 14 bases separated the two germline ends. This CDR3 is 14 amino acids long. The CDR3 sequence: CASSRWAQGTEAFF. CDR3 nucleotides: TGTGCCAGCAGCCGCTGGGCGCAGGGCACTGAAGCTTTCTTT.

The gene calls are TRBV9 and TRBJ2-1, with 7 bases lining up with TRBD2. This CDR3 is built from 14 residues. Germline CDR1 SGDLS, CDR2 YYNGEE. The ends lost 4 bases at V and 6 bases at J; junction bases unmatched: 7. CDR3 DNA: TGTGCCAGCAGCCCAAACTGGGGGGGCAATGAGCAGTTCTTC. This translates into CASSPNWGGNEQFF. The full variable domain, rest sourced from reference TRBV9 and TRBJ2-1, is DSGVTQTPKHLITATGQRVTLRCSPRSGDLSVYWYQQSLDQGLQFLIQYYNGEERAKGNILERFSAQQFPDLHSELNLSSLELGDSALYFCASSPNWGGNEQFFGPGTRLTVL.

The chain links TRBV4-3 to TRBJ1-2; D remains unclear. Germline CDR1 and CDR2: LGHNA and YSLEER. V was trimmed by 0 bases and J by 4 bases, leaving 12 bases between them. The CDR3 loop spans 15 amino acids. The DNA for the CDR3 is TGCGCCAGCAGCCAAGATATTGGGGAGGCCTATGGCTACACCTTC. It yields the protein CASSQDIGEAYGYTF.

CDR3 nucleotides: TGTGCCAGCAGTTACTCGTTTGACGGGGTCCCCTATGGCTACACCTTC. It specifies CASSYSFDGVPYGYTF. The chain joins TRBV6-2 or TRBV6-3 to TRBJ1-2; D remains ambiguous. Trimming cost V 0 bases and J 4 bases, with 15 bases left between them. In germline, CDR1 is MNHEY, CDR2 SVGEGT. This CDR3 region has 16 residues.

The chain has TRBV28 and TRBJ2-5; 7 bases map to TRBD1. Germline V gives CDR1 MDHEN, CDR2 SYDVKM. The CDR3 has 14 amino acids. With 1 base clipped from V and 4 bases from J, the junction kept 3 bases outside the gene matches. This CDR3 reads CASSLYRGGETQYF. CDR3 nucleotide sequence: TGTGCCAGCAGTTTATACAGGGGCGGAGAGACCCAGTACTTC.

This CDR3 is CASSHGTGDINEQFF. CDR3 in DNA: TGTGCCAGCAGTCACGGGACAGGGGATATCAATGAGCAGTTCTTC. The chain employs TRBV27 and TRBJ2-1; 10 bases are a match to TRBD1. The germline V gene has CDR1 MNHEY and CDR2 SMNVEV (reference sequence). The CDR3 has 15 amino acids. V shed 5 bases, J shed 6 bases, and the junction held 7 bases outside the gene matches.

This chain joins TRBV3-1 (or the pseudogene TRBV3-2) and TRBJ1-4; 9 nucleotides align to TRBD1. Germline CDR1 is LGHDT and CDR2 is YNNKEL (reference sequence). Losses at the gene ends were 2 bases for V and 8 bases for J; bases not matched to a gene: 6. This CDR3 comprises 15 residues. This CDR3 reads CASSQTGQGSEKLFF. CDR3 in DNA: TGTGCCAGCAGCCAAACGGGACAGGGATCCGAAAAACTGTTTTTT.

This clone was seen once. The chain couples TRBV27 to TRBJ2-3, with D perhaps matching TRBD1 (6 bases). The CDR3 loop spans 14 amino acids. Germline V gives CDR1 MNHEY, CDR2 SMNVEV (reference sequence). Between the trimmed V and J ends, which lost 3 bases and 5 bases, there was a span of 12 bases. DNA for the CDR3: TGTGCCAGCAGTTTCGGGACAAGGGTAGATACGCAGTATTTT. Translation gives CASSFGTRVDTQYF.

This chain links TRBV18 with TRBJ2-7, with 7 positions matching TRBD2. After removal of 0 bases from V and 4 bases from J, the junction contained 6 bases not matched to a gene. Germline CDR1 is KGHSH and CDR2 is LQKENI. There are 15 residues in the CDR3. The CDR3 region is CASSPPASGTYEQYF. The CDR3 nucleotides are TGTGCCAGCTCACCACCGGCTAGCGGAACATACGAGCAGTACTTC.

The chain uses TRBV6-5 and TRBJ1-1; TRBD1 matches 8 bases. Losses at the gene ends were 6 bases for V and 4 bases for J; bases not matched to a gene: 4. Per germline, CDR1 MNHEY and CDR2 SVGAGI. This CDR3 spans 13 amino acids. CDR3 in DNA: TGTGCCAGCAGGTTTACAGGGGGCACTGAAGCTTTCTTT. It is translated as CASRFTGGTEAFF.

This clone came up once. The chain carries TRBV12-3 or TRBV12-4 and TRBJ2-5; TRBD1 matches 8 bases. Trimming at V came to 4 bases and at J to 5 bases, leaving 3 bases not matched to a gene. This CDR3 has 13 residues. CDR3 loop: CASSSGGRETQYF. CDR3 DNA: TGTGCCAGCAGTTCAGGGGGCAGGGAGACCCAGTACTTC.

The rearrangement uses TRBV3-1 (or the pseudogene TRBV3-2) and TRBJ2-7, with D possibly TRBD1 on 6 matching bases. CDR1 is LGHDT, CDR2 YNNKEL, per germline (reference sequence). The CDR3 is made up of 13 amino acids. Trimming left V 10 bases short and J 2 bases short, with 15 bases between. The CDR3 loop reads CATSRDIPYEQYF. The CDR3 DNA sequence: TGTGCCACCAGTCGGGACATCCCCTACGAGCAGTACTTC.

The chain has TRBV4-2 and TRBJ1-6; maybe TRBD1 (5 bases). This CDR3 spans 16 amino acids. CDR1 is LGHNA, CDR2 YNFKEQ, per germline. Trimming took off 1 base at V and 7 bases at J, with 14 bases between the two ends. The CDR3 region is CASSQGWGSGNSPLHF. In nucleotides, the CDR3 is TGTGCCAGCAGCCAAGGATGGGGGAGCGGGAATTCACCCCTCCACTTT.

The CDR3 reads CASSPTDSGNTIYF. The CDR3 region has the DNA TGTGCCAGCAGCCCGACAGACTCTGGAAACACCATATATTTT. The chain carries TRBV5-6 and TRBJ1-3; D might be TRBD1 (5 bases). This CDR3 has 14 amino acids. The V gene lost 4 bases and the J gene lost 0 bases, with 8 bases spanning the gap. Germline CDR1 reads SGHDT; CDR2 reads YYEEEE.

The rearrangement uses TRBV28 and TRBJ1-1, with a tentative D call TRBD1 (6 bases). This CDR3 region has 10 residues. Germline CDR1 reads MDHEN; CDR2 reads SYDVKM. The V end was cut by 10 bases, the J end by 9 bases, with 12 bases between. CDR3 sequence reads: CAIQGRQAFF. The CDR3, as DNA: TGTGCCATCCAGGGGAGACAAGCTTTCTTT. Full variable domain (rest looked up from reference TRBV28 and TRBJ1-1): DVKVTQSSRYLVKRTGEKVFLECVQDMDHENMFWYRQDPGLGLRLIYFSYDVKMKEKGDIPEGYSVSREKKERFSLILESASTNQTSMYLCAIQGRQAFFGQGTRLTVV.

The rearrangement joins TRBV3-1 (or the pseudogene TRBV3-2) to TRBJ2-3, with 7 bases aligning to TRBD1. The ends lost 6 bases at V and 0 bases at J; junction bases unmatched: 6. This CDR3 has 15 residues. CDR1 is LGHDT, CDR2 YNNKEL, per germline (reference sequence). CDR3 coding DNA: TGTGCCAGCAGACAAACAGGGGTCAGCACAGATACGCAGTATTTT. This gives the protein CASRQTGVSTDTQYF.

The chain is built from TRBV9 and TRBJ2-3; 10 bases fit TRBD1. The CDR3 consists of 14 residues. Germline assignment: CDR1 SGDLS and CDR2 YYNGEE. The V and J ends lost 3 bases and 3 bases, in that order; junction bases with no gene match: 1. The chain's CDR3 is CASSAGQGTDTQYF. CDR3 nucleotides: TGTGCCAGCAGCGCGGGACAGGGGACAGATACGCAGTATTTT.

A single count supports this clone. This chain joins TRBV7-9 and TRBJ2-7, with D tentatively TRBD1 (6 bases). From germline, CDR1 is SEHNR and CDR2 FQNEAQ (reference sequence). The length of the CDR3 is 16 residues. Trimming took off 5 bases at V and 2 bases at J, with 19 bases between the two ends. CDR3 bases: TGTGCCAGCAGCCAACCTACCGGCGGACAGCCCTACGAGCAGTACTTC. It is translated as CASSQPTGGQPYEQYF.

This sequence joins TRBV29-1 and TRBJ2-1; 10 bases are a match to TRBD2. The CDR3 extends over 14 amino acids. J gave up 2 bases and V 3 bases, and 1 base lay outside the gene matches. The germline V gene encodes CDR1 SQVTM and CDR2 ANQGSEA. DNA for the CDR3: TGCAGCGTTGATGGGACTAGCGCCTACAATGAGCAGTTCTTC. Translating gives CSVDGTSAYNEQFF.

The chain employs TRBV7-2 and TRBJ1-4; a weak D match, TRBD1 (6 bases). Germline CDR1 is SGHTA and CDR2 is FQGNSA. This CDR3 comprises 16 residues. Trimming left V 1 base short and J 8 bases short, with 17 bases between. CDR3 protein: CASSLVGPRTAEKLFF. In DNA, the CDR3 is TGTGCCAGCAGCTTAGTGGGACCCCGGACAGCCGAAAAACTGTTTTTT.